These T cell receptor beta chains were read from a single sample in a study of neurological immune-mediated disorders. TCRdb redid the calling of the 5' RACE reads with MiXCR, one entry per CDR3 protein. This sample has 45,000 to 50,000 distinct CDR3 sequences, with around 4.5% found just once. Sequencing was carried out using PBMCs. The receptors here all came from a woman aged 55-70 years with multiple sclerosis. CDR3s include the opening cysteine and the closing phenylalanine or tryptophan. D genes are given only for firm matches. Clone size, where shown, is once, few, many, or a class for clones that have expanded.

TRBJ2-7,TRBV20-1,many,TRBD2,CSAGTSDFQDYEQYF,TGCAGTGCTGGGACTAGCGATTTTCAGGATTACGAGCAGTACTTC
TRBJ2-1,TRBV20-1,many,-,CSAHNSGVGQFF,TGCAGTGCTCACAATAGCGGAGTCGGGCAGTTCTTC
TRBJ2-3,TRBV20-1,-,-,CSASPPYSTDTQYF,TGCAGTGCTAGTCCCCCCTATAGCACAGATACGCAGTATTTT
TRBJ2-3,TRBV3-1,many,-,CASSQVTNTQYF,TGTGCCAGCAGCCAAGTGACGAATACGCAGTATTTT
TRBJ2-5,TRBV10-3,many,TRBD2,CATRGGDGETQYF,TGTGCCACCCGCGGGGGGGACGGAGAGACCCAGTACTTC
TRBJ1-6,TRBV7-2,many,TRBD1,CASSQPQGAYNSPLHF,TGTGCCAGCAGCCAGCCGCAGGGGGCCTATAATTCACCCCTCCACTTT
TRBJ2-2,TRBV7-7,-,-,CASSLGGNGELFF,TGTGCTAGCAGCTTAGGAGGGAACGGGGAGCTGTTTTTT
TRBJ2-7,TRBV7-2,few,-,CASSYIQGTEQYF,TGTGCCAGCAGCTACATACAGGGTACGGAGCAGTACTTC
TRBJ2-1,TRBV12-3/TRBV12-4,many,TRBD1,CASSPRDRYNEQFF,TGTGCCAGCAGTCCCCGGGACAGGTACAATGAGCAGTTCTTC
TRBJ1-4,TRBV7-2,many,-,CASSIGDVRTNEKLFF,TGTGCCAGCAGCATCGGGGATGTAAGAACTAATGAAAAACTGTTTTTT
TRBJ2-7,TRBV3-1,few,TRBD1,CASSQDWAGGAGEQYF,TGTGCCAGCAGCCAAGATTGGGCAGGGGGCGCGGGTGAGCAGTACTTC
TRBJ2-1,TRBV7-2,few,TRBD2,CASSLEGTSGGAQFF,TGTGCCAGCAGCTTAGAAGGGACTAGCGGGGGGGCCCAGTTCTTC
TRBJ2-3,TRBV5-1,many,-,CASSLEEGTTQYF,TGCGCCAGCAGCTTGGAGGAGGGCACTACGCAGTATTTT
TRBJ2-5,TRBV5-1,many,-,CASSVRDPGETQYF,TGCGCCAGCAGCGTCCGGGACCCCGGGGAGACCCAGTACTTC
TRBJ2-2,TRBV25-1,many,-,CASKGMGTGELFF,TGTGCCAGCAAAGGGATGGGGACTGGGGAGCTGTTTTTT
TRBJ1-6,TRBV9,-,-,CASSVASGSYNSPLNF,-